A single sample gave rise to the 24 T cell receptor beta chains below, sequenced in a study of blood T cell repertoires in COVID-19. The data were produced by immunoSEQ multiplex PCR, yet TCRdb's version contains in-frame clones alone and is incomplete. The sample includes fewer than 200,000 clones, about 90% seen only once; the top ten take 20% to 25%. Sequencing was carried out using peripheral blood. The receptors were sampled from a man aged 55 to 69 with active or convalescent COVID-19.

The gene calls are TRBV14 and TRBJ1-2; the match to TRBD1 covers 9 bases. Germline V gives CDR1 SGHDN, CDR2 FVKESK. With 4 bases clipped from V and 8 bases from J, the junction kept 11 bases outside the gene matches. The CDR3 totals 15 residues. The CDR3 protein is CASSRGQGRFLGYTF. The CDR3 DNA is TGTGCCAGCAGCCGCGGACAGGGGAGATTTCTAGGCTACACCTTC. The full variable domain, its missing parts supplied by reference TRBV14 and TRBJ1-2, is EAGVTQFPSHSVIEKGQTVTLRCDPISGHDNLYWYRRVMGKEIKFLLHFVKESKQDESGMPNNRFLAERTGGTYSTLKVQPAELEDSGVYFCASSRGQGRFLGYTFGSGTRLTVV.

The CDR3 DNA reads TGCGCCAGCAGCTGGACAGGCCACTACGAGCAGTACTTC. Translating it yields CASSWTGHYEQYF. The chain carries TRBV5-1 and TRBJ2-7, with 7 bases matching TRBD1. V shed 3 bases, J shed 3 bases, and the junction held 3 bases outside the gene matches. CDR1 SGHRS and CDR2 YFSETQ come from the germline V gene. This CDR3 has 13 residues.

This clone was counted once. This chain connects TRBV5-8 to TRBJ2-7; 7 nucleotides match TRBD2. The V gene's germline CDR1 is SGHTS and CDR2 YDEGEE. V lost 7 bases to trimming and J lost 0 bases; unmatched junction nucleotides: 4. The CDR3 consists of 13 residues. CDR3 in DNA: TGTGCCAGCTGGCGGGGGTACTCCTACGAGCAGTACTTC. As protein: CASWRGYSYEQYF.

The chain recombines TRBV29-1 with TRBJ2-5; a weak D match, TRBD1 (6 bases). The CDR3 has 12 residues. The V gene lost 6 bases and the J gene lost 5 bases, with 13 bases spanning the gap. Per the germline V gene, CDR1 is SQVTM and CDR2 is ANQGSEA. The CDR3 nucleotides read TGCAGCGTGAGGGGGAATCGGGAGACCCAGTACTTC. Its protein is CSVRGNRETQYF.

The chain links TRBV13 to TRBJ2-5, with TRBD2 matching over 10 bases. Germline V lookup: CDR1 PRHDT, CDR2 FYEKMQ (reference sequence). J lost 2 bases, V lost 8 bases, and 8 bases had no gene match. This CDR3 contains 15 residues. In DNA, the CDR3 is TGTGCCAGCTCCTCCGCTAGCGGGAGTCAAGAGACCCAGTACTTC. This encodes CASSSASGSQETQYF.

The chain has TRBV5-1 and TRBJ2-2; a weak D match, TRBD1 (6 bases). V gave up 4 bases and J gave up 3 bases, with 19 bases separating them. In germline, CDR1 is SGHRS, CDR2 YFSETQ. This CDR3 region has 17 residues. The CDR3 DNA is TGCGCCAGCAGCCCATATTGGTTGGGGGCGGACACCGGGGAGCTGTTTTTT. Translation gives CASSPYWLGADTGELFF.

This clone was recorded only once. This chain links TRBV27 with TRBJ2-7; D is perhaps TRBD1 (6 bases). This CDR3 has 14 residues. Germline values: CDR1 MNHEY, CDR2 SMNVEV (reference sequence). V lost 4 bases, J lost 3 bases, and 13 bases lay in between. The CDR3 DNA reads as TGTGCCAGCAGTTCAAACAGGGTACTCTACGAGCAGTACTTC. Translated: CASSSNRVLYEQYF.

The V call is TRBV10-2, the J call TRBJ1-2, with D possibly being TRBD1 (5 bases). This CDR3 spans 17 amino acids. The germline CDR1 and CDR2 sequences are WSHSY and SAAADI. V was cut by 11 bases and J by 5 bases, with 30 bases left in between. CDR3 DNA sequence: TGCGCCCGCCGTGGGGGGGTATCCCGAGGGCCAAGTTATGGCTACACCTTC. It specifies CARRGGVSRGPSYGYTF.

The rearrangement joins TRBV5-1 to TRBJ2-1; no definite D call. Per the germline V gene, CDR1 is SGHRS and CDR2 is YFSETQ. The CDR3 is 14 residues long. Trimming shortened V by 0 bases and J by 9 bases, and 13 bases separated the two germline ends. The CDR3 DNA reads TGCGCCAGCAGCTTGGAGGCTAGAGGTGCTGAGCAGTTCTTC. Protein: CASSLEARGAEQFF.

As concerns this clone: This specimen includes other DNA sequences encoding the same CDR3. The J gene is TRBJ1-1, the V gene TRBV5-1, with D hard to call. The CDR3 has 13 amino acids. V was pared by 2 bases and J by 4 bases, with 9 bases between. Per germline, CDR1 SGHRS and CDR2 YFSETQ. CDR3 DNA sequence: TGCGCCAGCAGCTTAGGAGGCGGCACTGAAGCTTTCTTT. Protein: CASSLGGGTEAFF.

This chain joins TRBV27 and TRBJ2-7; TRBD1 matches 8 bases. Germline loops: CDR1 MNHEY, CDR2 SMNVEV (reference sequence). The CDR3 loop spans 15 amino acids. V lost 0 bases, J lost 6 bases, and 7 bases stayed unmatched. DNA for the CDR3: TGTGCCAGCAGTTTATCGGCGACAGGGGTCGGCGAGCAGTACTTC. Protein: CASSLSATGVGEQYF.

The table lists this clone with a count of one. The V gene is TRBV7-6, the J gene TRBJ1-3; 8 nucleotides align to TRBD1. The CDR3 spans 19 residues. J lost 7 bases, V lost 4 bases, and 21 bases had no gene match. Germline CDR1 is SGHVS and CDR2 is FNYEAQ. Written as DNA, the CDR3 is TGTGCCAGCAGCTCCGTTCGCACGGACAGGGCTAACGGAGGTAACACCATATATTTT. Its protein is CASSSVRTDRANGGNTIYF.

The V gene is TRBV19, the J gene TRBJ1-4, with 9 nucleotides matching TRBD1. CDR1 and CDR2 (germline): LNHDA, SQIVND (reference sequence). The CDR3 sequence is 14 residues long. The V segment lost 6 bases and the J segment 4 bases; nucleotides outside the gene matches: 3. The CDR3 DNA is TGTGCCAGTAGGAAGGGACAGGGTAATGAAAAACTGTTTTTT. This codes for CASRKGQGNEKLFF.

This clone showed up just once. The chain couples TRBV12-3 or TRBV12-4 to TRBJ1-5; tentative D call: TRBD1 (6 bases). This CDR3 spans 13 amino acids. Trimming removed 7 bases from V and 4 bases from J, with 11 bases in between. CDR3 protein: CASNGQTNQPQHF. The CDR3 region has the DNA TGTGCCAGCAACGGACAGACTAATCAGCCCCAGCATTTT.

The J gene is TRBJ2-7, the V gene TRBV3-1 (or the pseudogene TRBV3-2); possible D gene TRBD2, 6 bases. The CDR3 spans 13 residues. Germline CDR1 reads LGHDT; CDR2 reads YNNKEL (reference sequence). Between the trimmed V and J ends, which lost 4 bases and 1 base, there was a span of 8 bases. The CDR3 region has the DNA TGTGCCAGCAGCCGGGGGGTTTCCTACGAGCAGTACTTC. Its protein is CASSRGVSYEQYF.

This chain links TRBV7-9 with TRBJ1-1; D is perhaps TRBD1 (5 bases). The ends were cut back, 6 bases at V and 11 bases at J, with 13 bases in the middle. In germline, CDR1 is SEHNR, CDR2 FQNEAQ (reference sequence). The CDR3 covers 11 residues. In nucleotides, the CDR3 is TGTGCCAGCAGTCCAGGGTTAGGGGCTTTCTTT. It translates to CASSPGLGAFF.

The CDR3, as DNA: TGTGCCAGCAGCCAAGGATCCGGGACAGGGTCGTATGGCTACACCTTC. Translation gives CASSQGSGTGSYGYTF. The chain employs TRBV3-1 (or the pseudogene TRBV3-2) and TRBJ1-2; 9 positions agree with TRBD1. The germline V gene encodes CDR1 LGHDT and CDR2 YNNKEL (reference sequence). Losses at the gene ends were 1 base for V and 5 bases for J; bases not matched to a gene: 8. The CDR3 is made up of 16 amino acids.

This chain uses TRBV2 with TRBJ2-7; 9 bases fit TRBD2. Per germline, CDR1 SNHLY and CDR2 FYNNEI. Trimming took 6 bases from V and 4 from J; bases not matched to a gene: 4. This CDR3 contains 13 residues. CDR3 coding DNA: TGTGCCAGCAGGACTAGCGGACCGTACGAGCAGTACTTC. It specifies CASRTSGPYEQYF.

This chain connects TRBV5-1 to TRBJ2-1, with TRBD1 matching over 9 bases. V gave up 0 bases and J gave up 7 bases; unmatched junction bases: 5. This CDR3 is 15 amino acids long. Germline V gene data show CDR1 as SGHRS and CDR2 as YFSETQ. This CDR3 is CASSLETGGGNEQFF. As DNA, the CDR3 is TGCGCCAGCAGCTTGGAGACAGGGGGAGGAAATGAGCAGTTCTTC.

The rearrangement joins TRBV5-1 to TRBJ2-3; 8 bases match TRBD1. The CDR3 contains 14 residues. V shed 6 bases and J 4 bases; nucleotides not matched to a gene: 7. Germline loops: CDR1 SGHRS, CDR2 YFSETQ. In nucleotides, the CDR3 is TGCGCCAGCACCCCTACAGGGGGATCAGATACGCAGTATTTT. It translates to CASTPTGGSDTQYF.

V gene TRBV5-6 combines with J gene TRBJ2-3; 7 bases agree with TRBD2. The CDR3 loop spans 16 amino acids. Trimming removed 6 bases from V and 5 bases from J; junction bases left unmatched: 15. Germline V gene sequence: CDR1 SGHDT, CDR2 YYEEEE. CDR3 in amino acids: CASNFLGRGGGDTQYF. CDR3 in DNA: TGTGCCAGCAATTTCCTAGGCCGGGGCGGGGGAGATACGCAGTATTTT.

In its sample, this clone was seen a few times. This sequence joins TRBV7-3 and TRBJ1-2, with 9 nucleotides matching TRBD1. V was pared by 4 bases and J by 7 bases, with 4 bases of the junction left unmatched. The CDR3 extends over 13 amino acids. Germline-derived CDR1 and CDR2 are SGHTA and FQGTGA. The CDR3 sequence: CASSSGTGTGYTF. The CDR3 DNA sequence: TGTGCCAGCAGCTCCGGGACAGGGACTGGCTACACCTTC.

The J gene is TRBJ2-5, the V gene TRBV2; 9 bases fit TRBD2. With V trimmed by 10 bases and J by 4 bases, 7 bases remained unmatched. Per the germline V gene, CDR1 is SNHLY and CDR2 is FYNNEI. CDR3 size: 13 residues. The CDR3 DNA reads TGTGCCACTCGGCGGGGGGGTGGAGAGACCCAGTACTTC. This translates into CATRRGGGETQYF.

This rearrangement joins TRBV4-2 to TRBJ1-5, with TRBD1 matching 9 bases. V gave up 4 bases and J gave up 6 bases; unmatched junction bases: 4. The germline V gene has CDR1 LGHNA and CDR2 YNFKEQ. The CDR3 is 14 residues long. The CDR3 is CASSPGQGRQPQHF. CDR3 coding DNA: TGTGCCAGCAGCCCAGGACAGGGGCGTCAGCCCCAGCATTTT.